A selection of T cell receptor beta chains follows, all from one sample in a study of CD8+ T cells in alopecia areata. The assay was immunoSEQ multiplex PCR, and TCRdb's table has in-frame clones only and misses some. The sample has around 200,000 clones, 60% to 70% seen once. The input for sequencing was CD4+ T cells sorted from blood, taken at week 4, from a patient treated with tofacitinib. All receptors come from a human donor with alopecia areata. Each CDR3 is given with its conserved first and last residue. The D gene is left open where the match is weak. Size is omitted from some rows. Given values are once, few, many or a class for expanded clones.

TGTGCCAGCAGTTTCCGGATAGATAATGAAAAACTGTTTTTT,CASSFRIDNEKLFF,TRBJ1-4,-,-,TRBV27
TGTGCCTGGAGTGTACTCTCTGATTCACCCCTCCACTTT,CAWSVLSDSPLHF,TRBJ1-6,-,few,TRBV30
TGTGTGTTGGGGCAGACGAACACCGGGGAGCTGTTTTTT,CVLGQTNTGELFF,TRBJ2-2,-,-,TRBV7-9
TGCAGCGTGGAGGGAGCGTGGGAGACCCAGTACTTC,CSVEGAWETQYF,TRBJ2-5,-,-,TRBV29-1
TGTGCCAGCAGACAGGGGTCTATCTATGGCTACACCTTC,CASRQGSIYGYTF,TRBJ1-2,TRBD1,-,TRBV6-5
TGTGCCAGCAGCGTAGGGAGCGGGAGCACAGATACGCAGTATTTT,CASSVGSGSTDTQYF,TRBJ2-3,-,-,TRBV9
TGTGCCAGCAGCCCCCACGGACAGGGAGCCGAGACCCAGTACTTC,CASSPHGQGAETQYF,TRBJ2-5,TRBD1,-,TRBV9
TGTGCCAGCAGAACAGGGGGAAACTACGAGCAGTACTTC,CASRTGGNYEQYF,TRBJ2-7,TRBD1,-,TRBV28
TGTGCCAGCAAACCTGGACAGGCGAACTATGGCTACACCTTC,CASKPGQANYGYTF,TRBJ1-2,TRBD1,few,TRBV2
TGTGCCTGGAGTGATTGGGTGACCCAGTACTTC,CAWSDWVTQYF,TRBJ2-5,-,-,TRBV30
TGTGCCAGCAGCTTTCGGAGGGCCCAAGAGACCCAGTACTTC,CASSFRRAQETQYF,TRBJ2-5,-,few,TRBV11-2
TGTGCCTGGAGTGACCTAGACCAAGAGACCCAGTACTTC,CAWSDLDQETQYF,TRBJ2-5,-,-,TRBV30
TGTGCCAGCAGCCCCTTTACGGGACTAGTGGTCGGGGAGCTGTTTTTT,CASSPFTGLVVGELFF,TRBJ2-2,TRBD2,-,TRBV7-2